This entry describes one TCR beta chain. Its antigen is still unknown. The data are from a study of post-analysis software for immune sequencing data. The wider study: Secondary progressive, relapsing-remitting and progressive-relapsing multiple sclerosis were among the included disease courses.

Overall study findings and caveats: Clustering by F measure revealed strong co-clustering among samples prepared together in one batch. Patients with multiple sclerosis recorded significantly lower normalized Chao1 diversity than controls, the study found. Four to six TRBV segments appeared more often in patients than in controls, and TRBV5-6, TRBV5-1 and TRBV20-1 were among these.

Unique molecular identifiers tagged the TCR beta cDNA libraries. Once about 0.95 to 10 million T cells were used, roughly 490,000 cDNA molecules resulted. TCRdb re-derived calls from the PCR reads in MiXCR, one entry per CDR3 protein. The repertoire holds fewer than 700,000 distinct CDR3 sequences, with roughly 47% as singletons. Germline V gene lookup returns CDR1 SNHLY and CDR2 FYNNEI. With 4 bases removed from V and 5 bases from J, the gap between germline ends came to 15 bases. This CDR3 comprises 15 residues. The V and J genes are TRBV2 and TRBJ1-5; TRBD1 is a possible D gene (5 bases). The sequence was obtained from a girl aged 5-17 years with multiple sclerosis. The sample taken for sequencing was blood. CDR3 sequence (DNA): TGTGCCAGCAGTGGTGTCAGGGCCTCCGATCAGCCCCAGCATTTT. Translation: CASSGVRASDQPQHF. Using reference TRBV2 and TRBJ1-5 for the parts outside the CDR3, the full variable domain is EPEVTQTPSHQVTQMGQEVILRCVPISNHLYFYWYRQILGQKVEFLVSFYNNEISEKSEIFDDQFSVERPDGSNFTLKIRSTKLEDSAMYFCASSGVRASDQPQHFGDGTRLSIL.